The 31 T cell receptor beta chains presented below share a single source sample, sequenced in a study of shared clonotypes between healthy human individuals. As defined, naive CD8 cells were CD45RO-negative and positively selected for CCR7, with terminally differentiated effector memory CD45RA+ cells excluded. TCRdb keeps only in-frame clones here, not all; method: immunoSEQ multiplex PCR. The sample has about 800,000 clones; approximately 97% are singletons. The sequencing input was naive CD8+ T cells sorted from blood. These receptors all stem from a man aged 25 to 40 in good health.

The chain recombines TRBV19 with TRBJ1-5; D might be TRBD1 (5 bases). This CDR3 has 19 amino acids. Germline CDR1 and CDR2: LNHDA and SQIVND (reference sequence). V lost 4 bases, J lost 4 bases, and 26 bases lay in between. The CDR3 sequence: CASSSHRLGGGGYNQPQHF. The CDR3, as DNA: TGTGCCAGTAGTAGCCACAGGTTAGGAGGCGGCGGATATAATCAGCCCCAGCATTTT.

This chain connects TRBV9 to TRBJ2-7, with D possibly being TRBD1 (5 bases). The V end lost 4 bases, the J end lost 3 bases, and 14 bases lay between the germline ends. Per the germline V gene, CDR1 is SGDLS and CDR2 is YYNGEE. The CDR3 has 14 amino acids. The CDR3 spells CASSTGRTRYEQYF. CDR3 in DNA: TGTGCCAGCAGCACCGGTAGGACACGCTACGAGCAGTACTTC. Filled out from reference TRBV9 and TRBJ2-7, the complete variable domain reads DSGVTQTPKHLITATGQRVTLRCSPRSGDLSVYWYQQSLDQGLQFLIQYYNGEERAKGNILERFSAQQFPDLHSELNLSSLELGDSALYFCASSTGRTRYEQYFGPGTRLTVT.

The chain joins TRBV19 to TRBJ1-2; D is undetermined. Trimming left V 6 bases short and J 2 bases short, with 16 bases between. The germline V gene encodes CDR1 LNHDA and CDR2 SQIVND (reference sequence). The CDR3 covers 15 residues. The CDR3 sequence is CASRGVTDGNYGYTF. The CDR3 DNA reads as TGTGCCAGTAGAGGTGTTACGGACGGAAACTATGGCTACACCTTC.

The chain is built from TRBV7-9 and TRBJ2-7; the D gene is possibly TRBD2 (5 bases). This CDR3 region has 16 residues. Per the germline V gene, CDR1 is SEHNR and CDR2 is FQNEAQ (reference sequence). The germline V and J ends were trimmed by 5 bases and 4 bases, with 21 bases remaining between them. This chain's CDR3 is CASSNLPGFRNYEQYF. As DNA, the CDR3 is TGTGCCAGCAGCAATCTTCCGGGGTTTCGAAATTACGAGCAGTACTTC.

The chain uses TRBV4-1 and TRBJ1-5, with D tentatively TRBD1 (5 bases). Germline V CDR1 and CDR2: MGHRA, YSYEKL. V dropped 4 bases and J dropped 1 base, with 11 bases sitting between them. The CDR3 contains 15 residues. The CDR3 spells CASSPSRGSNQPQHF. In nucleotides, the CDR3 is TGCGCCAGCAGCCCAAGCCGGGGGAGCAATCAGCCCCAGCATTTT.

The J gene is TRBJ1-5, the V gene TRBV6-1; D unclear. V was shortened by 3 bases and J by 3 bases, with 9 bases between the two germline ends. Germline V gene lookup returns CDR1 MNHNS and CDR2 SASEGT. CDR3 length equals 14 residues. The CDR3 DNA reads TGTGCCAGCAGTGACACAAGGATCAATCAGCCCCAGCATTTT. As protein: CASSDTRINQPQHF.

V is TRBV14 and J is TRBJ2-1; 8 nucleotides agree with TRBD1. Unmatched junction bases numbered 9, after V lost 0 bases and J lost 8 bases. Germline values: CDR1 SGHDN, CDR2 FVKESK. This CDR3 region has 16 residues. For the CDR3, the DNA is TGTGCCAGCAGCCAAGATTTTACAGGGGGAATGGATGAGCAGTTCTTC. Amino acids: CASSQDFTGGMDEQFF.

This clone was recorded once. CDR3 amino acids: CASSLEGTGYEQYF. The CDR3 DNA reads as TGTGCCAGCAGCTTGGAGGGGACAGGGTACGAGCAGTACTTC. V gene TRBV7-9 combines with J gene TRBJ2-7, with 9 bases identical to TRBD1. CDR1 SEHNR and CDR2 FQNEAQ come from the germline V gene (reference sequence). V was clipped by 3 bases and J by 4 bases; unmatched bases: 4. The CDR3 is made up of 14 amino acids.

The chain uses TRBV7-9 and TRBJ2-7; D may be TRBD2 (6 bases). The germline V and J ends were trimmed by 5 bases and 3 bases, with 11 bases remaining between them. This CDR3 region has 13 residues. Germline CDR1 SEHNR, CDR2 FQNEAQ (reference sequence). The CDR3 here is CASSVLAHYEQYF. The CDR3 DNA is TGTGCCAGCAGCGTACTAGCACACTACGAGCAGTACTTC. Combining the CDR3 with reference TRBV7-9 and TRBJ2-7 gives the whole variable domain DTGVSQNPRHKITKRGQNVTFRCDPISEHNRLYWYRQTLGQGPEFLTYFQNEAQLEKSRLLSDRFSAERPKGSFSTLEIQRTEQGDSAMYLCASSVLAHYEQYFGPGTRLTVT.

The V call is TRBV11-2, the J call TRBJ2-1, with 8 bases fitting TRBD2. The V gene end was trimmed by 5 bases and the J gene end by 8 bases; junction bases not matched to a gene: 11. Germline V gene lookup returns CDR1 SGHAT and CDR2 FQNNGV. The CDR3 contains 15 residues. In DNA, the CDR3 is TGTGCCAGCAGCCTACCCAGCGGGAGTGGCGATGAGCAGTTCTTC. Translation: CASSLPSGSGDEQFF.

The chain recombines TRBV5-1 with TRBJ2-1; 14 nucleotides align to TRBD2. V dropped 4 bases and J dropped 8; count of bases not matched to a gene: 11. The CDR3 has 17 residues. In germline, CDR1 is SGHRS, CDR2 YFSETQ. CDR3 sequence (DNA): TGCGCCAGCAGCGAGGGACTAGCGGGAGTATTCGGCCATGAGCAGTTCTTC. It codes for CASSEGLAGVFGHEQFF.

V and J are TRBV27 and TRBJ2-1; unclear D gene. The V end was cut by 5 bases, the J end by 1 base, with 9 bases between. Germline CDR1 and CDR2: MNHEY and SMNVEV (reference sequence). The CDR3 covers 14 residues. The CDR3 DNA follows: TGTGCCAGCAGTCCCACTCATTCCTACAATGAGCAGTTCTTC. Protein product: CASSPTHSYNEQFF.

This rearrangement joins TRBV10-1 to TRBJ2-1, with a tentative D call TRBD2 (5 bases). The ends were cut back, 3 bases at V and 5 bases at J, with 8 bases in the middle. The CDR3 totals 13 residues. Germline V gene lookup returns CDR1 WNHNN and CDR2 SYGVQD (reference sequence). For the CDR3, the DNA is TGCGCCAGCAGTGAACTAGATAACAATGAGCAGTTCTTC. Translated: CASSELDNNEQFF.

The chain joins TRBV4-1 to TRBJ2-5, with D uncertain. The CDR3 has 13 residues. The germline gives CDR1 MGHRA, CDR2 YSYEKL. Trimming took 1 base from V and 7 from J, leaving 10 bases between them. Here the CDR3 reads CASSQALSRTQYF. Here the CDR3 DNA reads TGCGCCAGCAGCCAAGCCCTCAGCCGGACCCAGTACTTC.

A remark on this clone: Other nucleotide sequences in the sample specify the same CDR3. The chain carries TRBV29-1 and TRBJ2-7, with D unresolved. The CDR3 has 11 amino acids. The V end was cut by 4 bases, the J end by 3 bases, with 7 bases between. CDR1 is SQVTM and CDR2 is ANQGSEA in the germline V gene. DNA for the CDR3: TGCAGCGTTGTTGCCGGCTACGAGCAGTACTTC. As protein: CSVVAGYEQYF.

The V call is TRBV2, the J call TRBJ2-1; D is undetermined. Germline V gives CDR1 SNHLY, CDR2 FYNNEI. The ends were cut back, 8 bases at V and 6 bases at J, with 11 bases in the middle. The CDR3 spans 12 residues. Here the CDR3 DNA reads TGTGCCAGCCTGGGTTCGCGCAATGAGCAGTTCTTC. It yields the protein CASLGSRNEQFF. The full variable domain, in which reference TRBV2 and TRBJ2-1 provide the parts outside the CDR3, is EPEVTQTPSHQVTQMGQEVILRCVPISNHLYFYWYRQILGQKVEFLVSFYNNEISEKSEIFDDQFSVERPDGSNFTLKIRSTKLEDSAMYFCASLGSRNEQFFGPGTRLTVL.

The gene calls are TRBV27 and TRBJ2-1, with D possibly being TRBD1 (6 bases). The CDR3 is 14 amino acids. From germline, CDR1 is MNHEY and CDR2 SMNVEV (reference sequence). Trimming removed 3 bases at V and 7 bases at J, with 13 bases between. The CDR3 sequence: CASSFTGRRNEQFF. CDR3 nucleotide sequence: TGTGCCAGCAGTTTCACAGGGCGGAGGAATGAGCAGTTCTTC.

J is TRBJ2-2 and V is TRBV18; D unresolved. Germline assignment: CDR1 KGHSH and CDR2 LQKENI. Trimming left V 0 bases short and J 1 base short, with 18 bases between. The CDR3 is 19 residues long. The DNA of the CDR3 is TGTGCCAGCTCACCACCTTGGTCAGACCGGAATTTGAACACCGGGGAGCTGTTTTTT. Its translation is CASSPPWSDRNLNTGELFF.

The rearrangement uses TRBV6-1 and TRBJ2-3; D is uncertain. V lost 2 bases and J 6 bases, leaving 18 bases between the germline ends. The CDR3 runs to 16 residues. The germline V gene encodes CDR1 MNHNS and CDR2 SASEGT. CDR3 in amino acids: CASSEIVDPDTDTQYF. The CDR3 bases are TGTGCCAGCAGTGAAATCGTAGACCCAGACACGGATACGCAGTATTTT.

The genes are TRBV7-9 and TRBJ1-2; D perhaps matches TRBD1 (6 bases). The CDR3 spans 16 residues. V was cut by 10 bases and J by 4 bases, with 25 bases left in between. Germline V gene data show CDR1 as SEHNR and CDR2 as FQNEAQ (reference sequence). CDR3 sequence: CATDKIFTGRFYGYTF. As DNA, the CDR3 is TGTGCCACCGACAAGATTTTTACAGGGAGGTTCTATGGCTACACCTTC.

This chain connects TRBV27 to TRBJ2-7; D is undetermined. The CDR3 runs to 13 residues. Germline-derived CDR1 and CDR2 are MNHEY and SMNVEV (reference sequence). V lost 5 bases to trimming and J lost 2 bases, with 10 bases between them. CDR3 region: CASSPDDTYEQYF. CDR3 nucleotides: TGTGCCAGCAGTCCAGACGACACCTACGAGCAGTACTTC.

This chain links TRBV18 with TRBJ1-2; no clear D. The CDR3 loop spans 15 amino acids. Germline CDR1 reads KGHSH; CDR2 reads LQKENI. V lost 3 bases, J lost 8 bases, and 19 bases lay in between. CDR3 in DNA: TGTGCCAGCTCACCCTGGACCGAGACCGTGGAGGGCTACACCTTC. Protein sequence: CASSPWTETVEGYTF. The full variable domain, rest sourced from reference TRBV18 and TRBJ1-2, is NAGVMQNPRHLVRRRGQEARLRCSPMKGHSHVYWYRQLPEEGLKFMVYLQKENIIDESGMPKERFSAEFPKEGPSILRIQQVVRGDSAAYFCASSPWTETVEGYTFGSGTRLTVV.

The CDR3 here is CASSVFGSSGNTIYF. The DNA for the CDR3 is TGTGCCAGCAGCGTATTTGGGTCCTCTGGAAACACCATATATTTT. The chain recombines TRBV9 with TRBJ1-3; unclear D gene. Germline CDR1 SGDLS, CDR2 YYNGEE. V was pared by 1 base and J by 0 bases, with 8 bases between. There are 15 residues in the CDR3.

This clone came up once. The chain uses TRBV15 and TRBJ2-5; 9 nucleotides align to TRBD1. Germline CDR1 and CDR2: LNHNV and YYDKDF (reference sequence). V was clipped by 5 bases and J by 1 base; unmatched bases: 5. The CDR3 totals 15 residues. The CDR3 DNA is TGTGCCACCAGCGACCCACAGGGGGCCCAAGAGACCCAGTACTTC. This gives the protein CATSDPQGAQETQYF. Using reference TRBV15 and TRBJ2-5 for the parts outside the CDR3, the full variable domain is DAMVIQNPRYQVTQFGKPVTLSCSQTLNHNVMYWYQQKSSQAPKLLFHYYDKDFNNEADTPDNFQSRRPNTSFCFLDIRSPGLGDTAMYLCATSDPQGAQETQYFGPGTRLLVL.

The V and J genes are TRBV29-1 and TRBJ2-2; no clear D. The CDR3 covers 11 residues. CDR1 SQVTM and CDR2 ANQGSEA come from the germline V gene. Between the trimmed V and J ends, which lost 4 bases and 8 bases, there was a span of 8 bases. The CDR3 bases are TGCAGCGTTGCCCAGAGTGGGGAGCTGTTTTTT. Its protein product is CSVAQSGELFF.

The CDR3 coding sequence is TGTGCCAGTGGAGAAGGGGCCAACGTCCTGACTTTC. This codes for CASGEGANVLTF. The V gene is TRBV7-9, the J gene TRBJ2-6; no clear D gene. CDR3 length: 12 amino acids. Germline V gene data show CDR1 as SEHNR and CDR2 as FQNEAQ (reference sequence). Trimming shortened V by 9 bases and J by 4 bases, and 7 bases separated the two germline ends.

This sequence joins TRBV11-2 and TRBJ2-7, with D unresolved. The V gene's germline CDR1 is SGHAT and CDR2 FQNNGV. Trimming removed 0 bases at V and 3 bases at J, with 15 bases between. The CDR3 length is 16 residues. CDR3 sequence (DNA): TGTGCCAGCAGCTTAGATCTTCGAGACTGGAACTACGAGCAGTACTTC. It yields the protein CASSLDLRDWNYEQYF. Based on the CDR3 plus reference TRBV11-2 and TRBJ2-7, the full variable domain is EAGVAQSPRYKIIEKRQSVAFWCNPISGHATLYWYQQILGQGPKLLIQFQNNGVVDDSQLPKDRFSAERLKGVDSTLKIQPAKLEDSAVYLCASSLDLRDWNYEQYFGPGTRLTVT.

The CDR3 here is CASSQGRRPRDSYTF. As DNA, the CDR3 is TGTGCCAGCAGCCAAGGTCGCAGGCCTCGGGATAGCTACACCTTC. This chain uses TRBV14 with TRBJ1-2; D uncertain. The V end lost 1 base, the J end lost 9 bases, and 18 bases lay between the germline ends. The CDR3 length is 15 residues. In germline, CDR1 is SGHDN, CDR2 FVKESK. Combining the CDR3 with reference TRBV14 and TRBJ1-2 gives the whole variable domain EAGVTQFPSHSVIEKGQTVTLRCDPISGHDNLYWYRRVMGKEIKFLLHFVKESKQDESGMPNNRFLAERTGGTYSTLKVQPAELEDSGVYFCASSQGRRPRDSYTFGSGTRLTVV.

V usage is TRBV27 and J usage is TRBJ2-1, with 9 bases matching TRBD1. Per the germline V gene, CDR1 is MNHEY and CDR2 is SMNVEV (reference sequence). This CDR3 has 17 residues. The V gene end was trimmed by 3 bases and the J gene end by 8 bases; junction bases not matched to a gene: 14. DNA for the CDR3: TGTGCCAGCAGTTTGTTCAACCGGGACAGGGATGTCGATGAGCAGTTCTTC. Translated, it gives CASSLFNRDRDVDEQFF.

The chain combines TRBV7-6 with TRBJ2-7; 11 bases line up with TRBD2. This CDR3 has 19 residues. The J segment lost 2 bases and the V segment lost 4 bases, leaving 16 bases of the junction unmatched. CDR1 is SGHVS, CDR2 FNYEAQ, per germline. CDR3: CASSSSGTSGRLIPYEQYF. CDR3 sequence (DNA): TGTGCCAGCAGCTCGTCCGGGACTAGCGGCCGATTGATACCCTACGAGCAGTACTTC.

V usage is TRBV7-6 and J usage is TRBJ2-3; tentatively, D is TRBD2 (5 bases). The germline gives CDR1 SGHVS, CDR2 FNYEAQ. The CDR3 runs to 15 residues. V was shortened by 5 bases and J by 1 base, with 13 bases between the two germline ends. The CDR3 nucleotides are TGTGCCAGCAGCCGGACCTGGGGAGGCACAGATACGCAGTATTTT. This codes for CASSRTWGGTDTQYF. The variable domain in full, completed from reference TRBV7-6 and TRBJ2-3, reads GAGVSQSPRYKVTKRGQDVALRCDPISGHVSLYWYRQALGQGPEFLTYFNYEAQQDKSGLPNDRFSAERPEGSISTLTIQRTEQRDSAMYRCASSRTWGGTDTQYFGPGTRLTVL.